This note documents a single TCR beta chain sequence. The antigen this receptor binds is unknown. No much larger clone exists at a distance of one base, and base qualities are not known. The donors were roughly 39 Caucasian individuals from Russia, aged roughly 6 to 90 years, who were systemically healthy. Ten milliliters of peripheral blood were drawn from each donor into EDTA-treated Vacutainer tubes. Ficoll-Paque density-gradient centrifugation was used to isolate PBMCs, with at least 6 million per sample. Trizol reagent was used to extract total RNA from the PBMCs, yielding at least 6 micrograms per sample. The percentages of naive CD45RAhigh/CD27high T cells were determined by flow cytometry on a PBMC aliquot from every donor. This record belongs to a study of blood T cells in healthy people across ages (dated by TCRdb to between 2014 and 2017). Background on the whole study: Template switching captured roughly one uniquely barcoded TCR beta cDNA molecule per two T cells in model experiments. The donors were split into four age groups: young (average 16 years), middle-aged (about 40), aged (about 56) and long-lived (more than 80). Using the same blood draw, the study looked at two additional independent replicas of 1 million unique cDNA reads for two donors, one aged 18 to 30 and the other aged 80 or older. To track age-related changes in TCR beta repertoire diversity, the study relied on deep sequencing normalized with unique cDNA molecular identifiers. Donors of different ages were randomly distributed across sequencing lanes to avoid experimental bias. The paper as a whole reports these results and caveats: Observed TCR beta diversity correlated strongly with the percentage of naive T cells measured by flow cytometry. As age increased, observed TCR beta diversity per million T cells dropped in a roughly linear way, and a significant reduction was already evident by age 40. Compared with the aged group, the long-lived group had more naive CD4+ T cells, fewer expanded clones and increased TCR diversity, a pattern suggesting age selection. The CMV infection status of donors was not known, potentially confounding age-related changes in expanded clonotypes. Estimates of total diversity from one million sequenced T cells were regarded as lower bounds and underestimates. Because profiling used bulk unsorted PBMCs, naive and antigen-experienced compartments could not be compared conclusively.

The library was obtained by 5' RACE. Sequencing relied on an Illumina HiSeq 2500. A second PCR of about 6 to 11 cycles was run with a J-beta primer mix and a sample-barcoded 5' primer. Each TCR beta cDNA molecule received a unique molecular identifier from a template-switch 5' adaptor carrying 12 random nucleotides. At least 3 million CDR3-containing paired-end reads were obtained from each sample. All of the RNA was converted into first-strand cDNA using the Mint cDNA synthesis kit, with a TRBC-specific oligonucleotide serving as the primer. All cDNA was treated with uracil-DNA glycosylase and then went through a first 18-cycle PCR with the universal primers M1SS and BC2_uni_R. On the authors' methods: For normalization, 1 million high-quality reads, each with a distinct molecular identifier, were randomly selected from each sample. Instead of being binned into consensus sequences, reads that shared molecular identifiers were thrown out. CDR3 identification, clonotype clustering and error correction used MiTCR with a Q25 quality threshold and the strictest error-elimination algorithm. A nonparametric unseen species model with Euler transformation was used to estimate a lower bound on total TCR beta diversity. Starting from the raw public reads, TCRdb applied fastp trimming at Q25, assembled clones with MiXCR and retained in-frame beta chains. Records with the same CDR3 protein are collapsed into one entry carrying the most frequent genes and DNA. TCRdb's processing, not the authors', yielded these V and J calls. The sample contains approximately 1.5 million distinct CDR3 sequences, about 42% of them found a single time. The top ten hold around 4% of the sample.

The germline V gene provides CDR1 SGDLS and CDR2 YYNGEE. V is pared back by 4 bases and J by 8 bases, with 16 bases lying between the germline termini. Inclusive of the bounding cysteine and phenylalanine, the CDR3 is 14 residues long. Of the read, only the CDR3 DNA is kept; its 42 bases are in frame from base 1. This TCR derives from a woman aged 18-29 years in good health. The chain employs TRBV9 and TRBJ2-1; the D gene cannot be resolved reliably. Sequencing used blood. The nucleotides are TGTGCCAGCAGCCCCCGACCCATTAGGGATGAGCAGTTCTTC. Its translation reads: CASSPRPIRDEQFF.